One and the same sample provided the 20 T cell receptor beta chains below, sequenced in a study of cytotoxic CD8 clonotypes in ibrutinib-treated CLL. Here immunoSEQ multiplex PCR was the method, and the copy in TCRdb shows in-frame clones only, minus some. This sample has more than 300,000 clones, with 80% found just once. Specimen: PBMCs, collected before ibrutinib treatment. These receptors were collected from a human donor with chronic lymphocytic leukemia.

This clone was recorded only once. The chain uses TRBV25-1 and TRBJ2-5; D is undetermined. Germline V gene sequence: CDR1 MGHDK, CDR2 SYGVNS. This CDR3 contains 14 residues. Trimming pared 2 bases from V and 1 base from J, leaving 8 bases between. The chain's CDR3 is CASSEGVSQETQYF. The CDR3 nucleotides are TGTGCCAGCAGTGAAGGGGTGAGCCAAGAGACCCAGTACTTC.

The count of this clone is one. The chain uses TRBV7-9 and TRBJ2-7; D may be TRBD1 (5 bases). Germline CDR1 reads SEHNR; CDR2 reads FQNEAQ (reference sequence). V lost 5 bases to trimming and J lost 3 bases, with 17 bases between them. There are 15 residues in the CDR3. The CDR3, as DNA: TGTGCCAGCAGCCAAGCTGGTTCAGGGTTCTACGAGCAGTACTTC. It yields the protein CASSQAGSGFYEQYF.

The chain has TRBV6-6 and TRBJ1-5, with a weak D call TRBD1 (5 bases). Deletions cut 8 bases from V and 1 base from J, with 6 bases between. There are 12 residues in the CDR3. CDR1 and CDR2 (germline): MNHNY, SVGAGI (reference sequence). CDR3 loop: CASRDSNQPQHF. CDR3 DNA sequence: TGTGCCAGCCGGGACAGCAATCAGCCCCAGCATTTT.

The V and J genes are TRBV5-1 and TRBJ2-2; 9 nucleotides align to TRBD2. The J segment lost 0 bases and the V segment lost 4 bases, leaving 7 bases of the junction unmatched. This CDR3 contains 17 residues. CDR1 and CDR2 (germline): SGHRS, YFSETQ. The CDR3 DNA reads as TGCGCCAGCAGCCCGGGGTCTAGCGGGACGAACACCGGGGAGCTGTTTTTT. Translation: CASSPGSSGTNTGELFF.

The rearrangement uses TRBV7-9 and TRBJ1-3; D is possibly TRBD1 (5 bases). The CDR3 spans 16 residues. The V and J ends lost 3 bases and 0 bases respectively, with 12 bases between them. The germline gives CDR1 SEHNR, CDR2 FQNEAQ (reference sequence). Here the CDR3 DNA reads TGTGCCAGCAGCTTCCAGGGTTGGTCCTCTGGAAACACCATATATTTT. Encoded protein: CASSFQGWSSGNTIYF.

CDR3: CASSLERRNRGTNSYEQYF. Written as DNA, the CDR3 is TGTGCCAGCAGCTTAGAGAGACGAAACAGGGGAACGAACTCCTACGAGCAGTACTTC. The chain employs TRBV7-8 and TRBJ2-7; 7 bases line up with TRBD1. Germline V gene data show CDR1 as SGHVS and CDR2 as FQNEAQ. Germline trimming cut 1 base from V and 0 bases from J; bases unmatched to any gene: 15. The CDR3 sequence is 19 residues long.

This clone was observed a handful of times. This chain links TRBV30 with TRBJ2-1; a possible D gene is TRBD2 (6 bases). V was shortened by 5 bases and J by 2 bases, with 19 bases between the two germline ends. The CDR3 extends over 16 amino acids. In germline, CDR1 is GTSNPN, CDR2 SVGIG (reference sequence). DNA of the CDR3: TGTGCCTGGCTTTACGCCGGGAGAACGACCTACAATGAGCAGTTCTTC. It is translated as CAWLYAGRTTYNEQFF.

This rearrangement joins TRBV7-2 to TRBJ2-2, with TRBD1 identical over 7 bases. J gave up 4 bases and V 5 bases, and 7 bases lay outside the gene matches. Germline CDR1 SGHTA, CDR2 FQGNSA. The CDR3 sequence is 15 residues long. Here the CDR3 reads CASSVAGGRTGELFF. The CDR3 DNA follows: TGTGCCAGCAGCGTTGCAGGGGGACGCACCGGGGAGCTGTTTTTT.

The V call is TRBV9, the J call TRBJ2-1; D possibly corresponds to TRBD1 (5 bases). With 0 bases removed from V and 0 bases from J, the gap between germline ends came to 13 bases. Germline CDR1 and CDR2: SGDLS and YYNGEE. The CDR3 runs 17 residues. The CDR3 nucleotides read TGTGCCAGCAGCGTAGAAGGGGCGATGAGCTCCTACAATGAGCAGTTCTTC. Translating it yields CASSVEGAMSSYNEQFF. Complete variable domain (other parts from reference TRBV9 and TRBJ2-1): DSGVTQTPKHLITATGQRVTLRCSPRSGDLSVYWYQQSLDQGLQFLIQYYNGEERAKGNILERFSAQQFPDLHSELNLSSLELGDSALYFCASSVEGAMSSYNEQFFGPGTRLTVL.

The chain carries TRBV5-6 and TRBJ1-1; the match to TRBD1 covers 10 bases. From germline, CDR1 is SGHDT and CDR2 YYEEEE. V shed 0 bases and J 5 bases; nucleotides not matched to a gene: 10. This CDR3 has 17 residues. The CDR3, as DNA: TGTGCCAGCAGCTTGGGGACAGGGGGTGGCCCAGAGACTGAAGCTTTCTTT. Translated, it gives CASSLGTGGGPETEAFF.

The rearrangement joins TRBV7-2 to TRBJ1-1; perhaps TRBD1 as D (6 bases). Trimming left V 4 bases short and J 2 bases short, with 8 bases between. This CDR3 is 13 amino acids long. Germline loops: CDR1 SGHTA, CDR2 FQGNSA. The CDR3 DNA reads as TGTGCCAGCAGCTACAGGGCTAACACTGAAGCTTTCTTT. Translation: CASSYRANTEAFF.

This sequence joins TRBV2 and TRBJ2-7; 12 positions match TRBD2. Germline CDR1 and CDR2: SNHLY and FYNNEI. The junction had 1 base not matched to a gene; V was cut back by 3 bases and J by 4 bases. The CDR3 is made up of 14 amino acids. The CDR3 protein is CASSDLAGGYEQYF. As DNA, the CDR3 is TGTGCCAGCAGTGACCTAGCGGGAGGGTACGAGCAGTACTTC.

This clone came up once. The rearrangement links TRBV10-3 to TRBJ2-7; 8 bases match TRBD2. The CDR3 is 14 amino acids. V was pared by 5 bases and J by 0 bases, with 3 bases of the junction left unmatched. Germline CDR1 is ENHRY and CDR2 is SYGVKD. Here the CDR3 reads CAISPTSGSYEQYF. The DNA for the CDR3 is TGTGCCATCAGTCCTACTAGCGGCTCCTACGAGCAGTACTTC.

The CDR3 is CASSPPGRGWETQYF. As DNA, the CDR3 is TGTGCCAGCAGTCCCCCCGGGAGAGGGTGGGAGACCCAGTACTTC. V is TRBV27 and J is TRBJ2-5; D is possibly TRBD2 (6 bases). V was shortened by 5 bases and J by 5 bases, with 18 bases between the two germline ends. The CDR3 covers 15 residues. The germline gives CDR1 MNHEY, CDR2 SMNVEV (reference sequence).

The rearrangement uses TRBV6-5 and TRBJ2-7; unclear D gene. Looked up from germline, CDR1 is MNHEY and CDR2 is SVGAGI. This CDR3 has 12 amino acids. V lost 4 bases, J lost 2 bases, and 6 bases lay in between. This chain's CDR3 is CASSSGAYEQYF. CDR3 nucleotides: TGTGCCAGCAGTTCTGGGGCCTACGAGCAGTACTTC.

The CDR3 DNA reads as TGTGCCAGCAGCATAGGCCCGGATGGCTACACCTTC. It is translated as CASSIGPDGYTF. The gene calls are TRBV5-6 and TRBJ1-2; D unresolved. V was trimmed by 4 bases and J by 6 bases, leaving 10 bases between them. Germline lookup yields CDR1 SGHDT and CDR2 YYEEEE. The CDR3 loop spans 12 amino acids.

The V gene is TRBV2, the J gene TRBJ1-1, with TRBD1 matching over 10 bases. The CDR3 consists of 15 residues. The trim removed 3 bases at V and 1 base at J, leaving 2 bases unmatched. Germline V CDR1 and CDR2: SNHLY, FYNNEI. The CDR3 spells CASSEWDRGNTEAFF. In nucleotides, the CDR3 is TGTGCCAGCAGTGAGTGGGACAGGGGGAACACTGAAGCTTTCTTT. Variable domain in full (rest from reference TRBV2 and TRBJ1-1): EPEVTQTPSHQVTQMGQEVILRCVPISNHLYFYWYRQILGQKVEFLVSFYNNEISEKSEIFDDQFSVERPDGSNFTLKIRSTKLEDSAMYFCASSEWDRGNTEAFFGQGTRLTVV.

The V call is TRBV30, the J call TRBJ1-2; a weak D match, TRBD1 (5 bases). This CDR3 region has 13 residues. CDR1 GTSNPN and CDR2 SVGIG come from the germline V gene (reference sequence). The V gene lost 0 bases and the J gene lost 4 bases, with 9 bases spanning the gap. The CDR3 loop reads CAWSVQAVYGYTF. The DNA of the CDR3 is TGTGCCTGGAGTGTACAGGCAGTCTATGGCTACACCTTC.

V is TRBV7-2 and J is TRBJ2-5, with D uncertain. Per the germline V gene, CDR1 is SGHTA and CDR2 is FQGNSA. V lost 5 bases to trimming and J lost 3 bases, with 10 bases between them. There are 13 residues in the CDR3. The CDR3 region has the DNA TGTGCCAGCAGCCCACCCGCTAAAGAGACCCAGTACTTC. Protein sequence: CASSPPAKETQYF.

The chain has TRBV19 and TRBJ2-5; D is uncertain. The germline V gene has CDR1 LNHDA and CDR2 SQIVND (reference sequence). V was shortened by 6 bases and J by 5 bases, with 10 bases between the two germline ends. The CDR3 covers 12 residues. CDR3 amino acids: CASRDLQETQYF. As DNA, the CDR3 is TGTGCCAGTAGGGACCTTCAGGAGACCCAGTACTTC.